The clone carrying this T cell receptor (beta chain) was seen only a few times. The data are from a study of blood T cell repertoires in COVID-19. Study information: T cells, B-cell-depleted T cells, or PBMCs provided the cDNA or gDNA that served as material.

Repertoires were generated with immunoSEQ multiplex PCR, while TCRdb's copy carries only in-frame clones and drops some. The table lists about 220,000 clones, 80% to 85% of them singletons. Trimming at V came to 6 bases and at J to 4 bases, leaving 5 bases not matched to a gene. The CDR3 is 15 amino acids. From germline, CDR1 is SGHAT and CDR2 FQNNGV. The sequenced sample consisted of peripheral blood. The source is a woman in her seventies with COVID-19, enrolled during active disease. The chain couples TRBV11-2 to TRBJ1-3; 11 bases fit TRBD1. The CDR3 here is CASRRTGGVGNTIYF. CDR3 nucleotide sequence: TGTGCCAGCAGGCGGACAGGGGGCGTCGGAAACACCATATATTTT.